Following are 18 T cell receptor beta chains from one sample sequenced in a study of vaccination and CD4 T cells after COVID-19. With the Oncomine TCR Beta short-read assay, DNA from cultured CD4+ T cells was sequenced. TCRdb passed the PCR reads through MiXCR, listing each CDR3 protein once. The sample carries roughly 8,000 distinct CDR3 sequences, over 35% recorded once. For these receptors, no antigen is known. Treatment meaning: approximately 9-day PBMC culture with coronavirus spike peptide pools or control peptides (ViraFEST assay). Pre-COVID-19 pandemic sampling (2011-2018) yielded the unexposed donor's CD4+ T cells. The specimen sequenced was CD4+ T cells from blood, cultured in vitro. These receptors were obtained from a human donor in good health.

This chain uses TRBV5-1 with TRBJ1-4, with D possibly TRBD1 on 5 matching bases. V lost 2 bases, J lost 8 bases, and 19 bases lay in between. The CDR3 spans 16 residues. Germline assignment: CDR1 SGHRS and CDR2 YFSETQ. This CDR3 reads CASSLESRGSDEKLFF. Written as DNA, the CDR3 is TGCGCCAGCAGCTTAGAGTCGAGGGGCAGTGACGAAAAACTGTTTTTT.

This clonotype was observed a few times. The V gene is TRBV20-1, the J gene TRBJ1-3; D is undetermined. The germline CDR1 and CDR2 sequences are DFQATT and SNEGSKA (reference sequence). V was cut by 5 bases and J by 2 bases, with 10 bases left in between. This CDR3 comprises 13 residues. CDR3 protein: CSAGIPTGNTIYF. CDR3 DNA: TGCAGTGCTGGGATCCCCACTGGAAACACCATATATTTT.

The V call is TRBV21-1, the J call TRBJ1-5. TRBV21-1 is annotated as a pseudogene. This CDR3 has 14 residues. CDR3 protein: CASSTGRPNQPQHF. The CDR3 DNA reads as TGTGCCAGCAGCACGGGACGGCCGAATCAGCCCCAGCATTTT.

The CDR3 reads CATSRGQADRAEQFF. Written as DNA, the CDR3 is TGTGCCACCAGCAGAGGACAAGCGGACAGAGCTGAGCAGTTCTTC. The chain uses TRBV15 and TRBJ2-1; possible D gene TRBD1, 6 bases. Germline CDR1 is LNHNV and CDR2 is YYDKDF (reference sequence). V was cut by 1 base and J by 9 bases, with 16 bases left in between. The CDR3 spans 15 residues.

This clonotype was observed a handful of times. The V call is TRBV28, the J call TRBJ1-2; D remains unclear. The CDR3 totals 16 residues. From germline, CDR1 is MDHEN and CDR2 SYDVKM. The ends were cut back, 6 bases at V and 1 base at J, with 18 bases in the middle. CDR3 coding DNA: TGTGCCAGCAGCACATATCCCGAGGAAATTAACTATGGCTACACCTTC. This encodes CASSTYPEEINYGYTF.

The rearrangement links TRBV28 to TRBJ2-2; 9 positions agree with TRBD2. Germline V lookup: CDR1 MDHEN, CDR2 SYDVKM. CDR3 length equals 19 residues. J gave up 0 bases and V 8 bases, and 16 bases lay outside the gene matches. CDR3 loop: CASSNLGLAGSTNTGELFF. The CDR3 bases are TGTGCCAGCTCAAACCTAGGGCTAGCGGGGTCCACGAACACCGGGGAGCTGTTTTTT.

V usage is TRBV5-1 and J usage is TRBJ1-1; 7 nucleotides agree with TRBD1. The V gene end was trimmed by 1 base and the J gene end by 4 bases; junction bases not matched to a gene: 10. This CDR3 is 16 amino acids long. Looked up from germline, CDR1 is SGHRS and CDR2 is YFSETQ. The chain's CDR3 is CASSLTLQGRGTEAFF. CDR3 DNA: TGCGCCAGCAGCTTGACCCTACAGGGGCGGGGCACTGAAGCTTTCTTT.

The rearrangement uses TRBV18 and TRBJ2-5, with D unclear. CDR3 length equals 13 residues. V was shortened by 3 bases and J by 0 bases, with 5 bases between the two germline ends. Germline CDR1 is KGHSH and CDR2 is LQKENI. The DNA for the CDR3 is TGTGCCAGCTCACCGATCAACCAAGAGACCCAGTACTTC. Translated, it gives CASSPINQETQYF.

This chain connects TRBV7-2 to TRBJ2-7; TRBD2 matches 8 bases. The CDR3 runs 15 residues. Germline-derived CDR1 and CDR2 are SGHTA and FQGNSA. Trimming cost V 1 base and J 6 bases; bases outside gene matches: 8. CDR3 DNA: TGTGCCAGCAGCTTAGAGGGGTTAGCGGGGAGCGAGCAGTACTTC. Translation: CASSLEGLAGSEQYF.

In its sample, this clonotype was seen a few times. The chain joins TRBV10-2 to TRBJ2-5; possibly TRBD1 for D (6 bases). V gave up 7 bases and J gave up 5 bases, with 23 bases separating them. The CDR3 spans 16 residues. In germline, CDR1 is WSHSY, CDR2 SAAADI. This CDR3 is CASTPKNRDMKETQYF. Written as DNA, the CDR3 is TGCGCCAGCACCCCAAAGAACAGGGATATGAAGGAGACCCAGTACTTC.

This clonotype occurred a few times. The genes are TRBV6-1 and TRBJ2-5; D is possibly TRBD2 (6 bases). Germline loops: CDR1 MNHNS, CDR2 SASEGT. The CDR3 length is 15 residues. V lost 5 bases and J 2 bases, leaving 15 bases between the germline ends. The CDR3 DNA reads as TGTGCCAGCAGTACTCCTAGCGCAGGACAAGAGACCCAGTACTTC. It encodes CASSTPSAGQETQYF.

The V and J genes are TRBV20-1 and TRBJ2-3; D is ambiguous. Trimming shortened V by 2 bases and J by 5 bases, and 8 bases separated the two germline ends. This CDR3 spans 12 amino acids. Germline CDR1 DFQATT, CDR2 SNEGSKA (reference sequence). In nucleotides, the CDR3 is TGCAGTGCTAGACCTGCGGTAGATACGCAGTATTTT. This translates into CSARPAVDTQYF.

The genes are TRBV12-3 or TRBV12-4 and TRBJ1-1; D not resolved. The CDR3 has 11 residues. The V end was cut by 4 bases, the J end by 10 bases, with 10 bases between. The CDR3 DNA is TGTGCCAGCAGTTCCCGCATGGGAGCTTTCTTT. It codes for CASSSRMGAFF.

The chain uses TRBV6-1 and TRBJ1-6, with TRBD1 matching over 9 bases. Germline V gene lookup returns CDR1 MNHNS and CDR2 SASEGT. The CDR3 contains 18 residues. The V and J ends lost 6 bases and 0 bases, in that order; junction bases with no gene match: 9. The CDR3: CASSATGTGSSYNSPLHF. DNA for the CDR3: TGTGCCAGCAGCGCAACCGGGACAGGGAGCTCCTATAATTCACCCCTCCACTTT.

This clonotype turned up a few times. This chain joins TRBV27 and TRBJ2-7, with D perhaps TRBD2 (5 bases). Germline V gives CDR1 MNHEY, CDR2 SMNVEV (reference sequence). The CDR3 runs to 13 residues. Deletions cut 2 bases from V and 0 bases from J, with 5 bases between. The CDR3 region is CASSLEGSYEQYF. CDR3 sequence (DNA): TGTGCCAGCAGTTTAGAGGGCTCCTACGAGCAGTACTTC.

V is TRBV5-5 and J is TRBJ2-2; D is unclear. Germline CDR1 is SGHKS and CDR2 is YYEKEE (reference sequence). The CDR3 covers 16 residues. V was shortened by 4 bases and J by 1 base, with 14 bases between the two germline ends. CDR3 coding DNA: TGTGCCAGCAGCGGGGTTACGGGCGAGAACACCGGGGAGCTGTTTTTT. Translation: CASSGVTGENTGELFF.

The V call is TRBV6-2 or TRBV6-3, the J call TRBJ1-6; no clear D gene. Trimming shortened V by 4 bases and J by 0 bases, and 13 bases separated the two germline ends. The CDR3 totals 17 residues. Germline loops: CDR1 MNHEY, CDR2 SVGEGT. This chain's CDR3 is CASSFMDRSSYNSPLHF. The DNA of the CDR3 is TGTGCCAGCAGTTTCATGGACCGGAGCTCCTATAATTCACCCCTCCACTTT.

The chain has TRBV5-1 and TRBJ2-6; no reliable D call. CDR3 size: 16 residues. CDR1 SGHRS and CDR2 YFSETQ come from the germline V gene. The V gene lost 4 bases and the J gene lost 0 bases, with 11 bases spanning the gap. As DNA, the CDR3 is TGCGCCAGCAGCCCCCTGATGGGCTCTGGGGCCAACGTCCTGACTTTC. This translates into CASSPLMGSGANVLTF.